This TCR beta chain was captured in a study of CD8 T cells in ankylosing spondylitis. Study-level results: A subset of motif variants has previously been described in the synovial fluid and blood of reactive arthritis.

This clonotype was counted only a few times. The antigen is undetermined. For TCR beta, libraries came from quantitative 5'-RACE with molecular barcodes. TCRdb re-derived calls from the 5' RACE reads in MiXCR, one entry per CDR3 protein. Of a few hundred thousand distinct CDR3 sequences listed, under 20% are singletons. Deletions cut 4 bases from V and 4 bases from J, with 9 bases between. This CDR3 is 13 amino acids long. In germline, CDR1 is SGHTA, CDR2 FQGTGA. This TCR was sampled from a male donor with ankylosing spondylitis or in good health (not recorded which). The specimen was blood, either unsorted or a sorted T cell fraction (not recorded which). This chain connects TRBV7-3 to TRBJ2-3, with unresolved D. The CDR3 here is CASSSRNPDTQYF. In DNA, the CDR3 is TGTGCCAGCAGCTCCCGTAACCCAGATACGCAGTATTTT.